Following are 7 T cell receptor beta chains from one sample sequenced in a study of T cell responses to AZD1222 COVID-19 vaccine. Assay: immunoSEQ multiplex PCR; the TCRdb copy retains only in-frame clones and omits some. This table has under 200,000 clones, about 92% appearing once. Here the sequenced sample was peripheral blood, taken 28 days after the second dose of the MenACWY control vaccine. Source of these receptors: an adult who received the MenACWY meningococcal vaccine as a control.

The rearrangement joins TRBV11-3 to TRBJ2-5; 15 nucleotides agree with TRBD2. Germline V gene sequence: CDR1 SGHNT, CDR2 YENEEA. The CDR3 spans 16 residues. V lost 1 base, J lost 3 bases, and 0 bases stayed unmatched. The CDR3, as DNA: TGTGCCAGCAGCTTAGGGACTAGCGGGAGGGAAGAGACCCAGTACTTC. It is translated as CASSLGTSGREETQYF.

The V and J genes are TRBV19 and TRBJ1-1; D is possibly TRBD1 (6 bases). Trimming shortened V by 7 bases and J by 4 bases, and 13 bases separated the two germline ends. CDR1 and CDR2 from the germline V gene are LNHDA and SQIVND (reference sequence). CDR3 length: 13 residues. The DNA of the CDR3 is TGTGCCAGTAAGGGCAGGGGTTCCACTGAAGCTTTCTTT. Translation: CASKGRGSTEAFF.

The V call is TRBV9, the J call TRBJ1-4; 7 nucleotides match TRBD1. There are 13 residues in the CDR3. V lost 3 bases, J lost 7 bases, and 3 bases stayed unmatched. Germline assignment: CDR1 SGDLS and CDR2 YYNGEE. CDR3 amino acids: CASSDQGGEKLFF. As DNA, the CDR3 is TGTGCCAGCAGCGATCAGGGGGGTGAAAAACTGTTTTTT. The full variable domain, with the rest looked up from reference TRBV9 and TRBJ1-4, is DSGVTQTPKHLITATGQRVTLRCSPRSGDLSVYWYQQSLDQGLQFLIQYYNGEERAKGNILERFSAQQFPDLHSELNLSSLELGDSALYFCASSDQGGEKLFFGSGTQLSVL.

V is TRBV9 and J is TRBJ1-1; the match to TRBD1 covers 10 bases. After removal of 2 bases from V and 0 bases from J, the junction contained 1 base not matched to a gene. CDR1 is SGDLS, CDR2 YYNGEE, per germline. There are 15 residues in the CDR3. CDR3 loop: CASSVGQGMNTEAFF. The CDR3 bases are TGTGCCAGCAGCGTGGGACAGGGGATGAACACTGAAGCTTTCTTT.

The chain links TRBV9 to TRBJ1-2; the D gene is possibly TRBD1 (5 bases). CDR1 is SGDLS, CDR2 YYNGEE, per germline. With 4 bases removed from V and 7 bases from J, the gap between germline ends came to 20 bases. This CDR3 region has 15 residues. This CDR3 is CASSPWGRPEGGYTF. CDR3 DNA: TGTGCCAGCAGCCCTTGGGGACGCCCGGAGGGTGGCTACACCTTC.

This chain uses TRBV27 with TRBJ2-7, with 9 bases matching TRBD2. J was trimmed by 5 bases and V by 5 bases; bases with no gene match: 7. CDR3 size: 14 residues. CDR1 is MNHEY, CDR2 SMNVEV, per germline (reference sequence). The chain's CDR3 is CASSLGLASDEQYF. The DNA of the CDR3 is TGTGCCAGCAGTCTCGGACTAGCGAGCGACGAGCAGTACTTC.

As regards this clone: A read error may produce the germline difference seen at one junction end. V usage is TRBV28 and J usage is TRBJ1-1; D gene uncertain. This CDR3 contains 12 residues. CDR1 and CDR2 (germline): MDHEN, SYDVKM. The CDR3 coding sequence is TGTGCCAGCAGTCAGGCCGCCAATTTATTGCTCTTT. It encodes CASSQAANLLLF.